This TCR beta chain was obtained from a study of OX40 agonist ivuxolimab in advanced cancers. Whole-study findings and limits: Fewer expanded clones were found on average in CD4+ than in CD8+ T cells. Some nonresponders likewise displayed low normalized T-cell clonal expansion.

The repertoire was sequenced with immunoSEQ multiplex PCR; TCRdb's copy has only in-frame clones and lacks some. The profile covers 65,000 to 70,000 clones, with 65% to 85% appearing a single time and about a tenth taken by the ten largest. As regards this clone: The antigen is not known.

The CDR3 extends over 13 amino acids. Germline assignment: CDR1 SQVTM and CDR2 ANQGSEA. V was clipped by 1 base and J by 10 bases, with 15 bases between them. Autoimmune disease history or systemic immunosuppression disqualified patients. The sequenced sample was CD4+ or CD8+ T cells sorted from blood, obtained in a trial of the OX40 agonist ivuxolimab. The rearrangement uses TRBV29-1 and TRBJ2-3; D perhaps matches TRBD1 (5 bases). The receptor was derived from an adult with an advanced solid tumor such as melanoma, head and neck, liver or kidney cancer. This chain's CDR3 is CSVEGAVQGAQYF. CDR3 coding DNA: TGCAGCGTTGAAGGGGCGGTTCAGGGCGCGCAGTATTTT.